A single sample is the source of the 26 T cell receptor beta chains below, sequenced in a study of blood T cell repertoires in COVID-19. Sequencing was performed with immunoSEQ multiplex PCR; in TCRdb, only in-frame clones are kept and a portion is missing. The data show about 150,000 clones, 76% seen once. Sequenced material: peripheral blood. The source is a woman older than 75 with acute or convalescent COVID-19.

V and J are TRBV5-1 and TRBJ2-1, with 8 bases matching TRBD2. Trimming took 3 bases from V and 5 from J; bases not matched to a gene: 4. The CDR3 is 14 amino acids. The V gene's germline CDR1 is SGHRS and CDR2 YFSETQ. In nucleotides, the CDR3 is TGCGCCAGCAGCTCCTTAGCGGGGCACAATGAGCAGTTCTTC. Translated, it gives CASSSLAGHNEQFF.

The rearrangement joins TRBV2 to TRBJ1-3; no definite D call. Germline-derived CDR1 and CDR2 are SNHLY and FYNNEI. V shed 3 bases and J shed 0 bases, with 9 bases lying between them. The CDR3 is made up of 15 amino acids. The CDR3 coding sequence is TGTGCCAGCAGTGAGGAGGGCCTCTCTGGAAACACCATATATTTT. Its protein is CASSEEGLSGNTIYF.

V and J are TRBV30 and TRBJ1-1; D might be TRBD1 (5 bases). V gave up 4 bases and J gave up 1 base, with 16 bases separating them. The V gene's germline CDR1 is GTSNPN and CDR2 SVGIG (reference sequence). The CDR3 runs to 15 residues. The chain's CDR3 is CAWIPYGHRNTEAFF. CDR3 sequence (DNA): TGTGCCTGGATCCCCTATGGACACCGGAACACTGAAGCTTTCTTT.

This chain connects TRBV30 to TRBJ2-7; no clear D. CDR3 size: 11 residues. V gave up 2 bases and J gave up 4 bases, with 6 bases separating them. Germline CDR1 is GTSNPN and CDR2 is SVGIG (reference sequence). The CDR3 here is CAWSPQYEQYF. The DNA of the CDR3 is TGTGCCTGGAGTCCCCAATACGAGCAGTACTTC.

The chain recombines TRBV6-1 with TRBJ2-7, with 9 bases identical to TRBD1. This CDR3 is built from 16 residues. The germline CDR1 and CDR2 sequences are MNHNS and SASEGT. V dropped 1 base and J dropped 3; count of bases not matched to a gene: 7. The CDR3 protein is CASSEGGTGSLYEQYF. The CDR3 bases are TGTGCCAGCAGTGAAGGTGGGACAGGGTCCCTCTACGAGCAGTACTTC.

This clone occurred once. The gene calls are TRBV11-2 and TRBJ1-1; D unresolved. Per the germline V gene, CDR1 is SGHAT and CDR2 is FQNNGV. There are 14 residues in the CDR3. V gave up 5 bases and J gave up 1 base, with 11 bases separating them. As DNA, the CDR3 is TGTGCCAGCAGCCCGGAGAGGAGGAACACTGAAGCTTTCTTT. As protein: CASSPERRNTEAFF.

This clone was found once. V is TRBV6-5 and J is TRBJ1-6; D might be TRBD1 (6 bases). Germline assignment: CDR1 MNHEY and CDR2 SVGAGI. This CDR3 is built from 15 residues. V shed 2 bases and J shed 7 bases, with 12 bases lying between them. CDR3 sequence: CASSYRAGGNSPLHF. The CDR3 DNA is TGTGCCAGCAGTTACCGGGCGGGGGGCAATTCACCCCTCCACTTT.

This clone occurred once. This CDR3 is CASSLGGGTGELFF. Written as DNA, the CDR3 is TGCGCCAGCAGCTTGGGGGGCGGTACCGGGGAGCTGTTTTTT. The chain links TRBV5-1 to TRBJ2-2; TRBD1 is a possible D gene (5 bases). CDR1 SGHRS and CDR2 YFSETQ come from the germline V gene. The length of the CDR3 is 14 residues. V dropped 0 bases and J dropped 5 bases, with 8 bases sitting between them.

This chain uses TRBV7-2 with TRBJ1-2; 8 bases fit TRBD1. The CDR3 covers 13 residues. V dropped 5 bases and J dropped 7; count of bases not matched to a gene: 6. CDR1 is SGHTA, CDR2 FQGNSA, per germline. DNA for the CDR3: TGTGCCAGCAGCCCGGACAGGGTCGGTGGCTACACCTTC. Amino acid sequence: CASSPDRVGGYTF.

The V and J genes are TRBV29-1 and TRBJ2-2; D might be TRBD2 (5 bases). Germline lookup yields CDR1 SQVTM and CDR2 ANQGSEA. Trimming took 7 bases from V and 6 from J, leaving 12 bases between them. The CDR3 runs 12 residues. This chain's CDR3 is CSGAADAGELFF. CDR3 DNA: TGCAGCGGAGCGGCCGATGCCGGGGAGCTGTTTTTT.

The CDR3 region has the DNA TGTGCCACCAGCCCAACTGGGACAGAGAACACTGAAGCTTTCTTT. This translates into CATSPTGTENTEAFF. V usage is TRBV15 and J usage is TRBJ1-1; 7 bases line up with TRBD1. V shed 5 bases and J 1 base; nucleotides not matched to a gene: 7. The CDR3 extends over 15 amino acids. Germline-derived CDR1 and CDR2 are LNHNV and YYDKDF (reference sequence). The full variable domain, with the rest looked up from reference TRBV15 and TRBJ1-1, is DAMVIQNPRYQVTQFGKPVTLSCSQTLNHNVMYWYQQKSSQAPKLLFHYYDKDFNNEADTPDNFQSRRPNTSFCFLDIRSPGLGDTAMYLCATSPTGTENTEAFFGQGTRLTVV.

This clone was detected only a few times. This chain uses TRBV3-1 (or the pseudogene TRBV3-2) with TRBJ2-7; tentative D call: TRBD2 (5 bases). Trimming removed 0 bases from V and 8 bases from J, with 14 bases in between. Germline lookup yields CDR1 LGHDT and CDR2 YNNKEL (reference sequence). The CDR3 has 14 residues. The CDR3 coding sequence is TGTGCCAGCAGCCAAGATCCGCGGGTCGGCCAGCAGTACTTC. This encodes CASSQDPRVGQQYF.

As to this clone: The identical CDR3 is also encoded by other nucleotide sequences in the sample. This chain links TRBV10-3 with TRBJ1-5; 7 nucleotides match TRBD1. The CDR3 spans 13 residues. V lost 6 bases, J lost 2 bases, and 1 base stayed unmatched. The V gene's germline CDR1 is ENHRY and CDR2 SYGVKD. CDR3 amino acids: CAISGQGNQPQHF. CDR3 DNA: TGTGCCATCAGCGGACAGGGCAATCAGCCCCAGCATTTT.

CDR3 nucleotide sequence: TGTGCCAGCAGCTTATTTTTCCTAGCGGGATCCTCCTACAATGAGCAGTTCTTC. Translating gives CASSLFFLAGSSYNEQFF. This rearrangement joins TRBV7-9 to TRBJ2-1; 9 bases map to TRBD2. Germline lookup yields CDR1 SEHNR and CDR2 FQNEAQ (reference sequence). This CDR3 is built from 18 residues. The junction had 8 bases not matched to a gene; V was cut back by 2 bases and J by 0 bases.

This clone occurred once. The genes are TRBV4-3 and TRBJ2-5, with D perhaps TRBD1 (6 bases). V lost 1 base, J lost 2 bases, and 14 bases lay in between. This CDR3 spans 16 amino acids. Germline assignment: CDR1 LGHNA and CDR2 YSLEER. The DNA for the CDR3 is TGCGCCAGCAGCCAAGGAGAGGGGGTCGGGCAAGAGACCCAGTACTTC. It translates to CASSQGEGVGQETQYF.

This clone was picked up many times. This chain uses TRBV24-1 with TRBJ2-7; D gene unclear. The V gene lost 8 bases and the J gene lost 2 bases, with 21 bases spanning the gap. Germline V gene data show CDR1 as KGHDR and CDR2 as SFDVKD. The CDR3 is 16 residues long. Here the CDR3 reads CATTSRFGFVTYEQYF. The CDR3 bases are TGTGCCACCACATCTAGGTTCGGTTTTGTCACCTACGAGCAGTACTTC.

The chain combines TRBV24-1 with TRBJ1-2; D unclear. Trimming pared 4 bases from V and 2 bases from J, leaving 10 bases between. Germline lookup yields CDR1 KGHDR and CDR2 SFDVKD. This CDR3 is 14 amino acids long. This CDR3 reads CATSEGSLNYGYTF. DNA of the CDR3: TGTGCCACCAGTGAGGGCAGCTTAAACTATGGCTACACCTTC.

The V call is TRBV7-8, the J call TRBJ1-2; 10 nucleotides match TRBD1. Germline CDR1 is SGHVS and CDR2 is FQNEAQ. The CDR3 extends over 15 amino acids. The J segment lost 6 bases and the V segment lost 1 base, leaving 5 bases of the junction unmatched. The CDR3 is CASSLDWGTGDGYTF. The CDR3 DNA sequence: TGTGCCAGCAGCTTAGATTGGGGGACAGGGGATGGCTACACCTTC.

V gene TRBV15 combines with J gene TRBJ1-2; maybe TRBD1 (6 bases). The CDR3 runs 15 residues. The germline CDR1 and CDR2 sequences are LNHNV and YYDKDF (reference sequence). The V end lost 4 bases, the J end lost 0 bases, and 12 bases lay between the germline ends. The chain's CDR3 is CATSTGQTANYGYTF. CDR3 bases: TGTGCCACCAGCACTGGACAGACAGCTAACTATGGCTACACCTTC.

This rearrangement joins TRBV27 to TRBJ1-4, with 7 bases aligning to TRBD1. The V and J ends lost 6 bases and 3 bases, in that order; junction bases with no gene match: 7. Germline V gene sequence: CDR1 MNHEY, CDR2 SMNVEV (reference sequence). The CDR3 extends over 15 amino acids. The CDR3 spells CASSSTGEANEKLFF. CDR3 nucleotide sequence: TGTGCCAGCAGCTCAACAGGGGAGGCTAATGAAAAACTGTTTTTT.

CDR3 in DNA: TGTGCCAGCAGCCTGGTCGGGACAAGCGGGGGGTACAATGAGCAGTTCTTC. Translating gives CASSLVGTSGGYNEQFF. This chain joins TRBV7-3 and TRBJ2-1; 9 nucleotides line up with TRBD2. The V segment lost 5 bases and the J segment 4 bases; nucleotides outside the gene matches: 12. Germline V gene lookup returns CDR1 SGHTA and CDR2 FQGTGA. This CDR3 spans 17 amino acids.

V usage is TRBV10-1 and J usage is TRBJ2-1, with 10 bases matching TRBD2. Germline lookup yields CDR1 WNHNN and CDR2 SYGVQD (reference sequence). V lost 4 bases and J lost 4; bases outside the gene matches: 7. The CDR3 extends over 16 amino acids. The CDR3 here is CASSGIPSGSYNEQFF. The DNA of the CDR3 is TGCGCCAGCAGTGGAATACCTAGCGGGAGTTACAATGAGCAGTTCTTC.

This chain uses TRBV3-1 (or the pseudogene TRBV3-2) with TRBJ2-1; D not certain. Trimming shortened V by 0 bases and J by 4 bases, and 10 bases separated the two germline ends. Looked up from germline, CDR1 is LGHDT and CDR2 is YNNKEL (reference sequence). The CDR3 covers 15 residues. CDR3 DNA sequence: TGTGCCAGCAGCCAAGATAGCAGTGGTTACAATGAGCAGTTCTTC. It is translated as CASSQDSSGYNEQFF.

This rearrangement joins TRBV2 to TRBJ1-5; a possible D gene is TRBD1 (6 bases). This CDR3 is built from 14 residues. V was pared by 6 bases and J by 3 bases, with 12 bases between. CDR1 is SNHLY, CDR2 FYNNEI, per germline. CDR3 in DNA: TGTGCCAGCAGGCGACAGGCCTCCAATCAGCCCCAGCATTTT. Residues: CASRRQASNQPQHF.

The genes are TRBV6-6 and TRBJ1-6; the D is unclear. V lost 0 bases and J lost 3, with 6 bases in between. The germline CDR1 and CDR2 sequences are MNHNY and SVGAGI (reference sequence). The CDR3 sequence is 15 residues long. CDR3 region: CASSYSSLYNSPLHF. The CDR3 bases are TGTGCCAGCAGTTACTCGAGCCTCTATAATTCACCCCTCCACTTT.

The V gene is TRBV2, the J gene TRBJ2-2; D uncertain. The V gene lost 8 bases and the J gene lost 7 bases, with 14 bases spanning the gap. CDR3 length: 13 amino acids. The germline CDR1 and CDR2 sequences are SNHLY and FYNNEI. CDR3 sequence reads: CASASQELGELFF. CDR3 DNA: TGTGCCAGCGCCTCCCAAGAGCTCGGGGAGCTGTTTTTT.